The 17 T cell receptor beta chains presented below share a single source sample, sequenced in a study of identical twins. TCRdb itself ran the 5' RACE reads through MiXCR, one entry per CDR3 protein. This table holds 650,000 to 750,000 distinct CDR3 sequences, approximately 21% found once. Another study also made use of these data, one on T cells expressing NK-cell markers.

The sequenced sample consisted of PBMCs. These receptors originate from a woman aged 18 to 35 in good health.

This clonotype was recorded once. A read error may produce the germline difference seen at one junction end. The V and J genes are TRBV20-1 and TRBJ1-5; no firm D call. Germline V gene sequence: CDR1 DFQATT, CDR2 SNEGSKA (reference sequence). This CDR3 contains 13 residues. The CDR3 DNA is TGCAGTGCTAATTCTCCCGGGAATCAGCCCAAGCATTTT. It translates to CSANSPGNQPKHF.

This clonotype showed up just a few times. The chain carries TRBV5-1 and TRBJ1-5, with TRBD1 matching 10 bases. The CDR3 spans 14 residues. In germline, CDR1 is SGHRS, CDR2 YFSETQ. The V and J ends lost 4 bases and 5 bases, in that order; junction bases with no gene match: 3. CDR3 bases: TGCGCCAGCAGCATGACAGGGGGCGATCAGCCCCAGCATTTT. It codes for CASSMTGGDQPQHF.

In this sample, this clonotype turned up a few times. The J gene is TRBJ2-7, the V gene TRBV6-1, with 10 bases fitting TRBD1. This CDR3 spans 15 amino acids. The V and J ends lost 6 bases and 0 bases, in that order; junction bases with no gene match: 5. Looked up from germline, CDR1 is MNHNS and CDR2 is SASEGT. Here the CDR3 reads CASSPDRGPSYEQYF. For the CDR3, the DNA is TGTGCCAGCAGCCCTGACAGGGGGCCCTCCTACGAGCAGTACTTC.

This clonotype showed up just a few times. This rearrangement joins TRBV11-2 to TRBJ1-1; no firm D call. The V gene's germline CDR1 is SGHAT and CDR2 FQNNGV. The CDR3 has 14 amino acids. Trimming cost V 1 base and J 3 bases, with 9 bases left between them. The CDR3 nucleotides read TGTGCCAGCAGCTTAGGGACCTATTACACTGAAGCTTTCTTT. Protein product: CASSLGTYYTEAFF.

The chain carries TRBV6-1 and TRBJ2-2; possible D gene TRBD1, 5 bases. The CDR3 length is 14 residues. Germline values: CDR1 MNHNS, CDR2 SASEGT. V was trimmed by 6 bases and J by 6 bases, leaving 14 bases between them. CDR3: CASRQVRRAGELFF. Here the CDR3 DNA reads TGTGCCAGCAGACAGGTTCGACGGGCCGGGGAGCTGTTTTTT.

DNA of the CDR3: TGTGCCAGCAGTCCGGGCACGGAGCTGTTTTTT. Translating it yields CASSPGTELFF. The rearrangement links TRBV12-3 or TRBV12-4 to TRBJ2-2, with D hard to call. The CDR3 is 11 residues long. V was clipped by 5 bases and J by 10 bases, with 8 bases between them.

CDR3 residues: CSAREGSYFSYEQYF. Written as DNA, the CDR3 is TGCAGTGCTAGAGAGGGTTCGTACTTCTCCTACGAGCAGTACTTC. The chain uses TRBV20-1 and TRBJ2-7; unclear D gene. The V end was cut by 0 bases, the J end by 0 bases, with 12 bases between. The CDR3 runs to 15 residues. Germline V gene lookup returns CDR1 DFQATT and CDR2 SNEGSKA (reference sequence).

CDR3 in amino acids: CASSLAALAGEQFF. The CDR3, as DNA: TGTGCCAGCAGCTTAGCCGCGCTAGCTGGTGAGCAGTTCTTC. The chain employs TRBV7-2 and TRBJ2-1, with D maybe TRBD2 (5 bases). CDR1 is SGHTA, CDR2 FQGNSA, per germline. The V and J ends lost 0 bases and 9 bases respectively, with 12 bases between them. The CDR3 extends over 14 amino acids.

This clonotype was seen a few times. The chain joins TRBV5-1 to TRBJ2-3, with 8 bases lining up with TRBD1. The CDR3 loop spans 14 amino acids. CDR1 and CDR2 from the germline V gene are SGHRS and YFSETQ. V lost 2 bases to trimming and J lost 4 bases; unmatched junction nucleotides: 3. The CDR3 protein is CASSFGQGSDTQYF. As DNA, the CDR3 is TGCGCCAGCAGCTTCGGACAGGGATCAGATACGCAGTATTTT. Combining the CDR3 with reference TRBV5-1 and TRBJ2-3 gives the whole variable domain KAGVTQTPRYLIKTRGQQVTLSCSPISGHRSVSWYQQTPGQGLQFLFEYFSETQRNKGNFPGRFSGRQFSNSRSEMNVSTLELGDSALYLCASSFGQGSDTQYFGPGTRLTVL.

The sample holds a few counts of this clonotype. The chain recombines TRBV9 with TRBJ2-1; no clear D gene. V was pared by 0 bases and J by 4 bases, with 8 bases between. Germline lookup yields CDR1 SGDLS and CDR2 YYNGEE. The CDR3 is 14 residues long. As DNA, the CDR3 is TGTGCCAGCAGCGTAGCGAGCTTTTACAATGAGCAGTTCTTC. Translation gives CASSVASFYNEQFF.

The chain joins TRBV7-2 to TRBJ2-5, with 9 positions matching TRBD2. The CDR3 has 14 amino acids. V lost 2 bases and J lost 5; bases outside the gene matches: 3. Germline-derived CDR1 and CDR2 are SGHTA and FQGNSA. The CDR3 is CASSLRTSVETQYF. The CDR3 DNA reads as TGTGCCAGCAGCTTACGGACTAGCGTCGAGACCCAGTACTTC.

The V call is TRBV2, the J call TRBJ2-1, with 7 bases that match TRBD1. The V and J ends lost 5 bases and 10 bases, in that order; junction bases with no gene match: 8. CDR1 and CDR2 from the germline V gene are SNHLY and FYNNEI. CDR3 size: 13 residues. DNA for the CDR3: TGTGCCAGCAGTATAACAGGGGAAAGGGAGCAGTTCTTC. Protein: CASSITGEREQFF.

The V call is TRBV10-3, the J call TRBJ2-1; TRBD1 agrees at 9 bases. Losses at the gene ends were 6 bases for V and 0 bases for J; bases not matched to a gene: 9. Germline CDR1 is ENHRY and CDR2 is SYGVKD. The CDR3 length is 17 residues. The CDR3 protein is CAIRREQGADSYNEQFF. In nucleotides, the CDR3 is TGTGCCATCAGGAGAGAACAGGGGGCTGACTCCTACAATGAGCAGTTCTTC.

This clonotype was counted ten times or more. The chain is built from TRBV12-3 or TRBV12-4 and TRBJ2-1; D remains ambiguous. Trimming removed 6 bases at V and 5 bases at J, with 11 bases between. There are 13 residues in the CDR3. CDR3 coding DNA: TGTGCCAGCAGCCCCCTTGGCAACAATGAGCAGTTCTTC. Its translation is CASSPLGNNEQFF.

This sequence joins TRBV20-1 and TRBJ1-5; D possibly corresponds to TRBD1 (5 bases). The CDR3 is 17 amino acids. Germline assignment: CDR1 DFQATT and CDR2 SNEGSKA (reference sequence). The V gene lost 4 bases and the J gene lost 0 bases, with 19 bases spanning the gap. The chain's CDR3 is CSANAQGIRNSNQPQHF. The CDR3, as DNA: TGCAGTGCTAACGCGCAGGGAATAAGAAATAGCAATCAGCCCCAGCATTTT.

This clonotype turned up a few times. V is TRBV7-9 and J is TRBJ2-2; the D is unclear. Trimming stripped 2 bases from V and 1 base from J, with 5 bases between. Germline CDR1 reads SEHNR; CDR2 reads FQNEAQ (reference sequence). CDR3 length equals 14 residues. CDR3 amino acids: CASSLYRNTGELFF. For the CDR3, the DNA is TGTGCCAGCAGCTTATACAGGAACACCGGGGAGCTGTTTTTT. Based on the CDR3 plus reference TRBV7-9 and TRBJ2-2, the full variable domain is DTGVSQNPRHKITKRGQNVTFRCDPISEHNRLYWYRQTLGQGPEFLTYFQNEAQLEKSRLLSDRFSAERPKGSFSTLEIQRTEQGDSAMYLCASSLYRNTGELFFGEGSRLTVL.

This clonotype was observed a few times. The V and J genes are TRBV30 and TRBJ2-1, with D tentatively TRBD1 (6 bases). This CDR3 has 11 amino acids. Germline V gene data show CDR1 as GTSNPN and CDR2 as SVGIG (reference sequence). Trimming shortened V by 2 bases and J by 11 bases, and 10 bases separated the two germline ends. Here the CDR3 DNA reads TGTGCCTGGAGTCCAGGGGAGAAGCAGTTCTTC. The encoded protein is CAWSPGEKQFF.